This T cell receptor (beta chain) is from a study of immune cell composition in non-small cell lung cancer. At the level of the study: Most cases were lung adenocarcinoma or squamous cell carcinoma. Whole-study findings and limits: Smoking pack-years did not significantly correlate with tumour TCR-beta clonality. Shared sequences between tumour-reactive and dominant in vivo clones were not proven.

Germline values: CDR1 SGHTA, CDR2 FQGNSA. The CDR3 sequence is 17 residues long. The junction had 13 bases not matched to a gene; V was cut back by 6 bases and J by 4 bases. Frozen unsorted single-cell suspensions supplied the genomic DNA. Some clones are missing from TCRdb's copy, which holds only in-frame ones; the method was immunoSEQ multiplex PCR. The data show 14,000 to 15,000 clones, roughly 66% seen once. Of note for this clone: Its antigen remains unknown.

This clonotype originated in a human donor with non-small cell lung cancer. Sequencing was carried out using lung tumor tissue. The chain carries TRBV7-2 and TRBJ2-1, with 9 positions matching TRBD1. CDR3 sequence reads: CASSTSHTGTGYNEQFF. The CDR3 nucleotides read TGTGCCAGCAGTACCTCCCATACCGGGACAGGGTACAATGAGCAGTTCTTC.